A selection of T cell receptor beta chains follows, all from one sample in a study of CD8 T cells in ankylosing spondylitis. TCRdb used MiXCR to reprocess the 5' RACE reads, holding one entry per CDR3 protein. The data hold around 150,000 distinct CDR3 sequences, with 7.3% observed a single time. Sequencing was carried out using blood, either unsorted or a sorted T cell fraction (not recorded which). The origin of the receptors is a female donor with ankylosing spondylitis or in good health (not recorded which). The CDR3 runs from the conserved cysteine through the conserved F or W. D genes are given only for firm matches. Part of the rows lack a size; the others show once, few, many or a class for expanded clones.

>TRBD2|TRBJ2-1|TRBV12-3/TRBV12-4|NA
CASRSEGPLAGGYNEQFF
TGTGCCAGCAGGTCCGAGGGGCCTCTAGCGGGGGGTTACAATGAGCAGTTCTTC
>NA|TRBJ1-3|TRBV29-1|few
CSVVVLSGNTIYF
TGCAGCGTTGTAGTTCTCTCTGGAAACACCATATATTTT
>TRBD1|TRBJ1-3|TRBV19|few
CATGQGAGNTIYF
TGTGCCACCGGACAGGGGGCTGGAAACACCATATATTTT
>NA|TRBJ2-2|TRBV21-1|many
CASSKCASGGSGELFF
TGTGCCAGCAGCAAATGTGCTAGCGGGGGATCGGGGGAGCTGTTTTTT
>NA|TRBJ1-2|TRBV20-1|few
CSAREVSGDYGYTF
TGCAGTGCTAGAGAGGTCTCAGGGGATTATGGCTACACCTTC
>NA|TRBJ2-3|TRBV6-5|many
CASSYWYARVTDTQYF
TGTGCCAGCAGTTACTGGTATGCCAGGGTGACGGATACGCAGTATTTT
>NA|TRBJ2-4|TRBV11-2|few
CASSIGRYQYF
TGTGCCAGCAGCATCGGGAGATATCAGTACTTC
>NA|TRBJ2-7|TRBV12-5|many
CASWGGVGEQYF
TGTGCTAGTTGGGGGGGCGTGGGCGAGCAGTACTTC
>TRBD2|TRBJ2-1|TRBV11-2|many
CASSLVSGGTYNEQFF
TGTGCCAGCAGCTTAGTTAGCGGGGGAACCTACAATGAGCAGTTCTTC
>NA|TRBJ1-5|TRBV30|many
CAWSFQHGQPQHF
TGTGCCTGGAGTTTCCAGCACGGCCAGCCCCAGCATTTT
>NA|TRBJ1-2|TRBV5-1|many
CASSWDAGNYGYTF
TGCGCCAGCAGCTGGGACGCGGGGAACTATGGCTACACCTTC